This T cell receptor (beta chain) comes out of a study of blood T cells in healthy people across ages. Germline V lookup: CDR1 MNHEY, CDR2 SMNVEV (reference sequence). This CDR3 has 11 amino acids. About this clonotype: The antigen is undetermined.

The authors ran a second PCR of roughly 6 to 12 cycles using a sample-barcoded 5' primer and a J-beta primer mix. Each cDNA molecule was tagged by a template-switch adaptor with 12 random nucleotides. A single record per CDR3 protein comes from TCRdb applying MiXCR to the 5' RACE reads. Here the sample spans around 850,000 distinct CDR3 sequences, around 34% being singletons. Extraction yielded at least 5 micrograms of total RNA per sample. Study findings and constraints: Reliance upon unsorted PBMCs precluded definitive naive versus antigen-experienced comparison.

The source of this sequence is a man between 18 and 35 years old in good health. Sequenced input: blood. The genes are TRBV27 and TRBJ2-1; the D is unclear. The tail of the sequence fits TRBJ2-7 better, so the J call may be wrong. CDR3 in DNA: TGTGCCAGCACCCGGAACAATGAGCAGTACTTC. Its translation is CASTRNNEQYF.